These 9 T cell receptor beta chains originate from one sample sequenced in a study of T-cell reconstitution after alpha-beta-depleted transplantation in children (dated by TCRdb to the mid-2010s). The library relied on PCR. The sequencer was an Illumina HiSeq 2500. To normalize quantification of the TCRbeta repertoire, the TCR libraries were built with molecular barcoding that relied on unique molecular identifiers. TCRdb reanalyzed the raw reads on its own, using fastp at Q25 for trimming and MiXCR for clone calling, and kept in-frame beta chains. CDR3 protein duplicates are merged, each entry listing the most common genes and DNA. For this sample the table gives some 840,000 distinct CDR3 sequences, of which less than 20% were detected only once. About 5% of the sample goes to the ten largest clones. This sample's treatment or condition label indicates: allogeneic hematopoietic cell transplantation with graft depleted of TCRalphabeta T cells and CD19 B cells.

Sequencing used PBMCs, mostly from graft donor cells, obtained 360 days after TCRalphabeta/CD19-depleted stem cell transplant. Receptors originate from a male patient between 5 and 17 years old who had a stem cell transplant for acute lymphoblastic leukemia, so the T cells may come from the graft donor.

The chain is built from TRBV4-1 and TRBJ2-2, with 8 bases fitting TRBD2. The CDR3 extends over 18 amino acids. From germline, CDR1 is MGHRA and CDR2 YSYEKL. J lost 7 bases, V lost 4 bases, and 17 bases had no gene match. CDR3 coding DNA: TGCGCCAGCAGCCCGAGGGCCCAAACGGGAGGGCCGGTCGGGGAGCTGTTTTTT. It yields the protein CASSPRAQTGGPVGELFF.

This clonotype has ten or more counts. The chain uses TRBV12-3 or TRBV12-4 and TRBJ2-2; D is undetermined. CDR3 length: 15 residues. The V end lost 4 bases, the J end lost 0 bases, and 9 bases lay between the germline ends. The CDR3 sequence is CASSSMGANTGELFF. Here the CDR3 DNA reads TGTGCCAGCAGTTCAATGGGCGCGAACACCGGGGAGCTGTTTTTT.

This clonotype was counted at least ten times. The J gene is TRBJ2-1, the V gene TRBV24-1; 7 positions match TRBD2. The germline gives CDR1 KGHDR, CDR2 SFDVKD. This CDR3 contains 15 residues. J gave up 8 bases and V 0 bases, and 6 bases lay outside the gene matches. The CDR3 nucleotides read TGTGCCACCAGTGATTTGTGGGAGGGCCAGCATGAGCAGTTCTTC. It codes for CATSDLWEGQHEQFF.

This clonotype was detected only a few times. The chain has TRBV29-1 and TRBJ2-5; perhaps TRBD1 as D (5 bases). V dropped 1 base and J dropped 5 bases, with 17 bases sitting between them. This CDR3 has 15 residues. Germline V lookup: CDR1 SQVTM, CDR2 ANQGSEA. CDR3 nucleotides: TGCAGCGTTGAAGGAGTTCCAGGCAAGGGGGAGACCCAGTACTTC. The encoded protein is CSVEGVPGKGETQYF.

V usage is TRBV5-1 and J usage is TRBJ2-1; 7 bases align to TRBD2. Germline V gene lookup returns CDR1 SGHRS and CDR2 YFSETQ. The ends lost 1 base at V and 6 bases at J; junction bases unmatched: 7. The CDR3 covers 15 residues. The CDR3 loop is CASSLWPGGFNEQFF. The CDR3 nucleotides are TGCGCCAGCAGCTTGTGGCCGGGAGGATTCAATGAGCAGTTCTTC.

Only a few counts were recorded for this clonotype. This chain uses TRBV12-3 or TRBV12-4 with TRBJ2-1; possible D gene TRBD1, 5 bases. Between the trimmed V and J ends, which lost 2 bases and 10 bases, there was a span of 21 bases. This CDR3 has 16 amino acids. The CDR3 bases are TGTGCCAGCAGTTTATACACCCCCGTCAGGGTTAACGAGCAGTTCTTC. Protein product: CASSLYTPVRVNEQFF.

The V call is TRBV27, the J call TRBJ1-4; unclear D gene. The CDR3 is 13 residues long. V gave up 3 bases and J gave up 10 bases, with 12 bases separating them. Germline V gives CDR1 MNHEY, CDR2 SMNVEV (reference sequence). The CDR3 DNA sequence: TGTGCCAGCAGTTTCGGAGGTTCGGGAAAACTGTTTTTT. It encodes CASSFGGSGKLFF.

This clonotype was detected a few times. The gene calls are TRBV20-1 and TRBJ1-6; no clear D gene. CDR1 DFQATT and CDR2 SNEGSKA come from the germline V gene (reference sequence). Trimming left V 1 base short and J 7 bases short, with 17 bases between. The CDR3 covers 16 residues. The CDR3 is CSARVGTAYKNSPLHF. The CDR3 DNA follows: TGCAGTGCTAGAGTCGGCACCGCATATAAGAATTCACCCCTCCACTTT.

V usage is TRBV30 and J usage is TRBJ2-1; D might be TRBD1 or TRBD2, each matching 5 bases. From germline, CDR1 is GTSNPN and CDR2 SVGIG (reference sequence). The CDR3 spans 13 residues. V was cut by 0 bases and J by 10 bases, with 13 bases left in between. The CDR3 sequence is CAWSVLFGGEQFF. The CDR3 region has the DNA TGTGCCTGGAGTGTACTCTTTGGGGGAGAGCAGTTCTTC.